This paragraph covers one TCR beta chain sequence. Its antigen is as yet unknown. Aged 18 to 65, the patients with hyperthyroidism had under 2 months' duration and were newly diagnosed. Orbital computed tomography, thyroid ultrasound, TRAb, serum thyroxine and clinical symptoms formed the basis of diagnosis. The entry originates in a study of Graves' ophthalmopathy and Graves' hyperthyroidism. General study points: Most thyroid-expanded clonotypes exceeding 0.001 frequency were also found in blood. The model predicted ophthalmopathy progression with more than 70% sensitivity and less than 85% specificity.

With V trimmed by 7 bases and J by 1 base, 7 bases remained unmatched. The CDR3 spans 15 residues. Germline V gene data show CDR1 as SQVTM and CDR2 as ANQGSEA. The sequenced template was RNA, covering the TCR beta CDR3 region. First-round RT-PCR with HTBI primers preceded a second-round multiplex PCR. TCRdb analysed the multiplex PCR reads with MiXCR anew, one entry per CDR3 protein. The table includes over a million distinct CDR3 sequences, roughly 35% detected once. Sample: peripheral blood or thyroid tissue (not recorded which). V gene TRBV29-1 combines with J gene TRBJ2-7, with 13 bases aligning to TRBD2. The receptor's source is an adult man with Graves' hyperthyroidism. This CDR3 is CSAGLAGDRSYEQYF. DNA of the CDR3: TGCAGCGCAGGACTAGCGGGAGACCGATCCTACGAGCAGTACTTC.